Following are 30 T cell receptor beta chains from one sample sequenced in a study of cytomegalovirus exposure and HLA in healthy donors. PCR involved 60 Vbeta and 13 Jbeta primers. Here immunoSEQ multiplex PCR was the method, and the copy in TCRdb shows in-frame clones only, minus some. The data hold 160,000 or so clones, with around 80% observed a single time. Sequencing used PBMCs. All receptors come from a male donor in good health and CMV-seropositive.

V gene TRBV10-3 combines with J gene TRBJ1-5; 8 bases are a match to TRBD1. The germline V gene has CDR1 ENHRY and CDR2 SYGVKD. With 10 bases clipped from V and 0 bases from J, the junction kept 5 bases outside the gene matches. The length of the CDR3 is 14 residues. This CDR3 reads CATRTGNSNQPQHF. The CDR3 DNA is TGTGCCACACGGACAGGGAATAGCAATCAGCCCCAGCATTTT.

The rearrangement joins TRBV5-1 to TRBJ1-4; 8 bases agree with TRBD1. Germline V gives CDR1 SGHRS, CDR2 YFSETQ. The V and J ends lost 0 bases and 6 bases, in that order; junction bases with no gene match: 1. The CDR3 length is 14 residues. In DNA, the CDR3 is TGCGCCAGCAGCTTGGAACAGGGGGATGAAAAACTGTTTTTT. Protein: CASSLEQGDEKLFF.

The chain carries TRBV4-3 and TRBJ2-7, with 7 bases lining up with TRBD1. The CDR3 has 15 amino acids. V shed 0 bases and J 1 base; nucleotides not matched to a gene: 3. The germline gives CDR1 LGHNA, CDR2 YSLEER. The CDR3 protein is CASSQENRGSYEQYF. The DNA for the CDR3 is TGCGCCAGCAGCCAAGAAAACAGGGGTTCCTACGAGCAGTACTTC.

The gene calls are TRBV10-2 and TRBJ2-2; TRBD2 agrees at 9 bases. This CDR3 has 14 residues. Germline V gene sequence: CDR1 WSHSY, CDR2 SAAADI. With 8 bases clipped from V and 6 bases from J, the junction kept 7 bases outside the gene matches. In nucleotides, the CDR3 is TGCGCCAGCCGGGGGGGCGGGGGGGCCGGGGAGCTGTTTTTT. Residues: CASRGGGGAGELFF.

A single count supports this clone. This chain links TRBV28 with TRBJ1-5; D is unclear. Trimming left V 5 bases short and J 0 bases short, with 11 bases between. Germline V gene data show CDR1 as MDHEN and CDR2 as SYDVKM. The CDR3 contains 15 residues. Here the CDR3 DNA reads TGTGCCAGCAGTAGGAGGCGGGGTAGCAATCAGCCCCAGCATTTT. Translated, it gives CASSRRRGSNQPQHF.

V usage is TRBV18 and J usage is TRBJ1-2; D uncertain. V dropped 2 bases and J dropped 2 bases, with 12 bases sitting between them. CDR3 size: 15 residues. Germline V gene data show CDR1 as KGHSH and CDR2 as LQKENI. CDR3 nucleotides: TGTGCCAGCTCACCAACAGCCAACACCAACTATGGCTACACCTTC. Translation gives CASSPTANTNYGYTF.

This sequence joins TRBV18 and TRBJ1-2, with 7 positions matching TRBD1. Losses at the gene ends were 3 bases for V and 6 bases for J; bases not matched to a gene: 4. There are 13 residues in the CDR3. Per the germline V gene, CDR1 is KGHSH and CDR2 is LQKENI. This chain's CDR3 is CASSPPTGNGYTF. As DNA, the CDR3 is TGTGCCAGCTCACCGCCGACAGGGAATGGCTACACCTTC. Combining the CDR3 with reference TRBV18 and TRBJ1-2 gives the whole variable domain NAGVMQNPRHLVRRRGQEARLRCSPMKGHSHVYWYRQLPEEGLKFMVYLQKENIIDESGMPKERFSAEFPKEGPSILRIQQVVRGDSAAYFCASSPPTGNGYTFGSGTRLTVV.

The rearrangement uses TRBV11-3 and TRBJ2-7; 10 bases line up with TRBD2. The CDR3 totals 14 residues. Germline V gene lookup returns CDR1 SGHNT and CDR2 YENEEA. The V segment lost 5 bases and the J segment 7 bases; nucleotides outside the gene matches: 8. CDR3 amino acids: CASSPGTSVREQYF. CDR3 coding DNA: TGTGCCAGCAGCCCCGGGACTAGCGTGAGAGAGCAGTACTTC.

The chain has TRBV25-1 and TRBJ1-2, with TRBD1 as a possible D gene (6 bases). CDR1 and CDR2 (germline): MGHDK, SYGVNS. V gave up 6 bases and J gave up 2 bases, with 7 bases separating them. This CDR3 is 12 amino acids long. The CDR3, as DNA: TGTGCCAGCAGAGACAGGAACTATGGCTACACCTTC. Translating gives CASRDRNYGYTF.

This clone was found a few times. This chain joins TRBV7-8 and TRBJ1-1, with TRBD1 matching 10 bases. CDR3 length: 15 amino acids. CDR1 and CDR2 (germline): SGHVS, FQNEAQ. V was pared by 1 base and J by 8 bases, with 7 bases of the junction left unmatched. CDR3 nucleotide sequence: TGTGCCAGCAGCTTAGGGCGGGACAGGGGTGAAGAAGCTTTCTTT. Amino acids: CASSLGRDRGEEAFF.

This clone has only a few counts. The chain combines TRBV5-1 with TRBJ1-5, with D perhaps TRBD1 (5 bases). Germline-derived CDR1 and CDR2 are SGHRS and YFSETQ. CDR3 length equals 15 residues. V lost 0 bases and J 3 bases, leaving 10 bases between the germline ends. The CDR3 loop reads CASSLGQGDNQPQHF. The CDR3 DNA is TGCGCCAGCAGCTTGGGGCAGGGCGACAATCAGCCCCAGCATTTT.

V gene TRBV4-3 combines with J gene TRBJ2-5; TRBD1 agrees at 8 bases. V was pared by 1 base and J by 5 bases, with 12 bases of the junction left unmatched. The CDR3 runs 17 residues. The germline gives CDR1 LGHNA, CDR2 YSLEER. The CDR3 DNA follows: TGCGCCAGCAGCCAAGTAAGGAGTCAGGGGGCTGGGGAGACCCAGTACTTC. Amino acid sequence: CASSQVRSQGAGETQYF.

CDR3 DNA sequence: TGTGCCAGCAGCCGAGGAGGGACTTTCAGCTCCTACGAGCAGTACTTC. This translates into CASSRGGTFSSYEQYF. The V call is TRBV7-2, the J call TRBJ2-7; maybe TRBD2 (6 bases). The CDR3 length is 16 residues. The germline V gene encodes CDR1 SGHTA and CDR2 FQGNSA. V lost 5 bases, J lost 0 bases, and 17 bases lay in between.

The rearrangement joins TRBV28 to TRBJ1-3; D call uncertain. V was cut by 8 bases and J by 2 bases, with 13 bases left in between. Germline lookup yields CDR1 MDHEN and CDR2 SYDVKM. The CDR3 is 14 residues long. CDR3 sequence: CASLAPNTGNTIYF. The CDR3 nucleotides read TGTGCCAGCCTGGCCCCAAATACTGGAAACACCATATATTTT. Looking up the rest from reference TRBV28 and TRBJ1-3 gives the full variable domain: DVKVTQSSRYLVKRTGEKVFLECVQDMDHENMFWYRQDPGLGLRLIYFSYDVKMKEKGDIPEGYSVSREKKERFSLILESASTNQTSMYLCASLAPNTGNTIYFGEGSWLTVV.

The chain uses TRBV7-6 and TRBJ1-2, with TRBD1 identical over 7 bases. Per the germline V gene, CDR1 is SGHVS and CDR2 is FNYEAQ. The CDR3 runs 12 residues. Trimming took 6 bases from V and 4 from J; bases not matched to a gene: 2. CDR3: CASSRDSYGYTF. DNA for the CDR3: TGTGCCAGCAGTCGGGACAGCTATGGCTACACCTTC.

The chain employs TRBV6-6 and TRBJ1-1, with a possible D match to TRBD1 (6 bases). The CDR3 has 15 amino acids. With 4 bases removed from V and 3 bases from J, the gap between germline ends came to 15 bases. The germline V gene encodes CDR1 MNHNY and CDR2 SVGAGI (reference sequence). CDR3 residues: CASSSWGGADTEAFF. The CDR3 bases are TGTGCCAGCAGTTCTTGGGGGGGCGCGGACACTGAAGCTTTCTTT.

V is TRBV19 and J is TRBJ2-2, with 8 bases lining up with TRBD2. The CDR3 loop spans 13 amino acids. Trimming took 6 bases from V and 4 from J; bases not matched to a gene: 1. Germline-derived CDR1 and CDR2 are LNHDA and SQIVND (reference sequence). The CDR3 is CASSGRGTGELFF. The CDR3 nucleotides read TGTGCCAGTAGCGGGAGGGGCACCGGGGAGCTGTTTTTT.

The chain has TRBV19 and TRBJ2-7; the match to TRBD2 covers 7 bases. Germline lookup yields CDR1 LNHDA and CDR2 SQIVND (reference sequence). V shed 0 bases, J shed 9 bases, and the junction held 8 bases outside the gene matches. The CDR3 loop spans 14 amino acids. CDR3 nucleotide sequence: TGTGCCAGTAGTATAGAACTAGCGACGAGAGGGCAGTACTTC. Its protein is CASSIELATRGQYF.

The chain carries TRBV9 and TRBJ1-3, with D hard to call. This CDR3 is 17 amino acids long. The germline V and J ends were trimmed by 0 bases and 1 base, with 14 bases remaining between them. Germline CDR1 reads SGDLS; CDR2 reads YYNGEE. DNA of the CDR3: TGTGCCAGCAGCGTAGCTGCCGAGGGTTTTTCTGGAAACACCATATATTTT. This gives the protein CASSVAAEGFSGNTIYF.

This clone was counted a few times. The chain couples TRBV28 to TRBJ2-3, with 11 bases fitting TRBD2. V was pared by 10 bases and J by 5 bases, with 5 bases of the junction left unmatched. This CDR3 contains 13 residues. CDR1 MDHEN and CDR2 SYDVKM come from the germline V gene. The CDR3 nucleotides read TGTGCCACCATAGCGGGAGGGTTAGATACGCAGTATTTT. Residues: CATIAGGLDTQYF.

This clone was observed a single time. The chain links TRBV4-3 to TRBJ1-4, with 7 bases matching TRBD1. This CDR3 spans 18 amino acids. Germline-derived CDR1 and CDR2 are LGHNA and YSLEER. V shed 4 bases, J shed 8 bases, and the junction held 19 bases outside the gene matches. The DNA for the CDR3 is TGCGCCAGCAGCCGAGGGGGACAGAGCTCTCGGGGCTCGGAAAAACTGTTTTTT. This codes for CASSRGGQSSRGSEKLFF.

The CDR3 region is CATSRDSANQPQHF. CDR3 bases: TGTGCCACCAGCAGGGACAGCGCCAATCAGCCCCAGCATTTT. The chain joins TRBV15 to TRBJ1-5, with D possibly matching TRBD1 (6 bases). This CDR3 spans 14 amino acids. With 3 bases removed from V and 3 bases from J, the gap between germline ends came to 9 bases. Germline-derived CDR1 and CDR2 are LNHNV and YYDKDF (reference sequence).

The V call is TRBV5-4, the J call TRBJ1-3; D call uncertain. The V end lost 4 bases, the J end lost 0 bases, and 20 bases lay between the germline ends. This CDR3 spans 18 amino acids. Germline V gives CDR1 SGHNT, CDR2 YYREEE (reference sequence). The CDR3 region is CASSRYMEGASSGNTIYF. CDR3 nucleotides: TGTGCCAGCAGCCGATACATGGAGGGCGCTAGCTCTGGAAACACCATATATTTT. The variable domain in full, completed from reference TRBV5-4 and TRBJ1-3, reads ETGVTQSPTHLIKTRGQQVTLRCSSQSGHNTVSWYQQALGQGPQFIFQYYREEENGRGNFPPRFSGLQFPNYSSELNVNALELDDSALYLCASSRYMEGASSGNTIYFGEGSWLTVV.

This chain links TRBV6-5 with TRBJ2-5; D perhaps matches TRBD1 (5 bases). Germline lookup yields CDR1 MNHEY and CDR2 SVGAGI. The CDR3 has 15 amino acids. V shed 2 bases and J shed 4 bases, with 14 bases lying between them. In nucleotides, the CDR3 is TGTGCCAGCAGTTACCAAGACAGCCGGAGAGAGACCCAGTACTTC. Amino acids: CASSYQDSRRETQYF.

V gene TRBV30 combines with J gene TRBJ1-1; TRBD1 is a possible D gene (6 bases). The V and J ends lost 3 bases and 0 bases respectively, with 8 bases between them. CDR1 and CDR2 (germline): GTSNPN, SVGIG (reference sequence). The CDR3 covers 13 residues. The CDR3 sequence is CAWRTGMNTEAFF. DNA of the CDR3: TGTGCCTGGAGAACAGGGATGAACACTGAAGCTTTCTTT.

The chain links TRBV28 to TRBJ2-1; TRBD1 might be the D (6 bases). The CDR3 covers 12 residues. V shed 7 bases and J shed 6 bases, with 10 bases lying between them. In germline, CDR1 is MDHEN, CDR2 SYDVKM. The CDR3 loop is CASTQGLNEQFF. The CDR3 region has the DNA TGTGCCAGCACACAGGGTCTCAATGAGCAGTTCTTC.

The V gene is TRBV28, the J gene TRBJ2-7; D is possibly TRBD2 (6 bases). The CDR3 runs to 15 residues. V was cut by 6 bases and J by 2 bases, with 17 bases left in between. In germline, CDR1 is MDHEN, CDR2 SYDVKM. The CDR3 loop reads CASRSPGLSTYEQYF. The CDR3 bases are TGTGCCAGCAGATCCCCGGGACTTTCGACCTACGAGCAGTACTTC.

The rearrangement links TRBV19 to TRBJ2-1; no definite D call. Trimming took off 6 bases at V and 6 bases at J, with 12 bases between the two ends. The CDR3 totals 13 residues. Germline values: CDR1 LNHDA, CDR2 SQIVND (reference sequence). The CDR3 DNA reads TGTGCCAGTAGGAACAGTATCTCCAATGAGCAGTTCTTC. Residues: CASRNSISNEQFF.

This clone was recorded only once. The chain couples TRBV19 to TRBJ2-3; D might be TRBD2 (5 bases). CDR1 is LNHDA and CDR2 is SQIVND in the germline V gene (reference sequence). CDR3 size: 16 residues. Trimming cost V 3 bases and J 6 bases, with 19 bases left between them. CDR3 sequence reads: CASSIWPIGELDTQYF. As DNA, the CDR3 is TGTGCCAGTAGTATTTGGCCTATCGGGGAGTTGGATACGCAGTATTTT.

The V gene is TRBV19, the J gene TRBJ1-4; no firm D call. Germline V CDR1 and CDR2: LNHDA, SQIVND (reference sequence). The length of the CDR3 is 14 residues. V was cut by 4 bases and J by 2 bases, with 8 bases left in between. CDR3 amino acids: CASSTGSTNEKLFF. CDR3 in DNA: TGTGCCAGTAGTACGGGTTCCACTAATGAAAAACTGTTTTTT.